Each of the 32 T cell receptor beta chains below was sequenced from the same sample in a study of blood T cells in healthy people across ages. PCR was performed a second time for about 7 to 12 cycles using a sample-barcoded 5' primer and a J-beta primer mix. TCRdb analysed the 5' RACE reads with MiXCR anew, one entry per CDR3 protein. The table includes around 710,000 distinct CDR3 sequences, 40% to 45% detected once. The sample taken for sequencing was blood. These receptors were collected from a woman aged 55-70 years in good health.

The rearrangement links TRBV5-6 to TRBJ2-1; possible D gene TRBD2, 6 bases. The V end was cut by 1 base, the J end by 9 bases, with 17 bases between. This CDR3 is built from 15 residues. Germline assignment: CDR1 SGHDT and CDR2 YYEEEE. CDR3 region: CASSLPRALGSEQFF. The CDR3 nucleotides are TGTGCCAGCAGCTTGCCCAGGGCCCTCGGGAGTGAGCAGTTCTTC.

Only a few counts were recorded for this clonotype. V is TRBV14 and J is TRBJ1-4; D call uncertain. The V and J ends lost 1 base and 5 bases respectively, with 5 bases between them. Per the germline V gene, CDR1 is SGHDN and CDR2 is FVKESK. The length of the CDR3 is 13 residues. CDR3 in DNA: TGTGCCAGCAGCCAAGTGGGAAATGAAAAACTGTTTTTT. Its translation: CASSQVGNEKLFF.

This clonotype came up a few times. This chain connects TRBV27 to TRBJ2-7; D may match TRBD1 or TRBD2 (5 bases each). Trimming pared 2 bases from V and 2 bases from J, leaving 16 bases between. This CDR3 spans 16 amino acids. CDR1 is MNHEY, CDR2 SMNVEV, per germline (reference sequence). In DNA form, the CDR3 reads TGTGCCAGCAGTTTAAAAGAGGGGAGTGGGGCCTACGAGCAGTACTTC. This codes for CASSLKEGSGAYEQYF.

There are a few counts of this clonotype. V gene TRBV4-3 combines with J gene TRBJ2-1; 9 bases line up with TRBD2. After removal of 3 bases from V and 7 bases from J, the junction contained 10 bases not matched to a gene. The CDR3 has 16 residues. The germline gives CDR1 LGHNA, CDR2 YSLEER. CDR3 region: CASSHLLAGGGNEQFF. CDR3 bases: TGCGCCAGCAGCCACCTATTGGCGGGAGGGGGGAATGAGCAGTTCTTC.

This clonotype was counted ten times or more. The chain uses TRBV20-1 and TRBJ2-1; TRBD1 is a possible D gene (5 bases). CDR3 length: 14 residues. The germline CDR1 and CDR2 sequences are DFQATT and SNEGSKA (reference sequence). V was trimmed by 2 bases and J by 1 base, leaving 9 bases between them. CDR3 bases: TGCAGTGCTAGAAGCCAGGGTTCCTACAATGAGCAGTTCTTC. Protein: CSARSQGSYNEQFF.

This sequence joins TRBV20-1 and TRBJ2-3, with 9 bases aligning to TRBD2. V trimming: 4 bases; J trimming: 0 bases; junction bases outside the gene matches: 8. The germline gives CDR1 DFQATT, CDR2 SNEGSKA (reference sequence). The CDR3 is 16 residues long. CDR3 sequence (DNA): TGCAGTGCTATCCCAAACCTAGCGGGGAGCACAGATACGCAGTATTTT. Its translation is CSAIPNLAGSTDTQYF.

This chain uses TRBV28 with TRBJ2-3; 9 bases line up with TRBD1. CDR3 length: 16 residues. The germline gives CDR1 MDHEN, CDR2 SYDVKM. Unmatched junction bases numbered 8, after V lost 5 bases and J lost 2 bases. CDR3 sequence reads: CASSLSQGAITDTQYF. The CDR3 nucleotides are TGTGCCAGCAGTCTCTCACAGGGGGCCATCACAGATACGCAGTATTTT.

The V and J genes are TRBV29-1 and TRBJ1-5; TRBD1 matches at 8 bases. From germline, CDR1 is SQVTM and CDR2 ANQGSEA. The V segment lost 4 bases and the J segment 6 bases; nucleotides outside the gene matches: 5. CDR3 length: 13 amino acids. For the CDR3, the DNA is TGCAGCGTTGGGACAGGGAGGGGTCAGCCCCAGCATTTT. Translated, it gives CSVGTGRGQPQHF.

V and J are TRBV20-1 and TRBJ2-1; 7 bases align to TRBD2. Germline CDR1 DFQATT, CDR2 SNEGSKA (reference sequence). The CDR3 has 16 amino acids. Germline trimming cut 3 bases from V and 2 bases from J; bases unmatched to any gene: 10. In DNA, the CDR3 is TGCAGTGCTAGGAAAGTACTAGCGATACCCTACAATGAGCAGTTCTTC. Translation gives CSARKVLAIPYNEQFF.

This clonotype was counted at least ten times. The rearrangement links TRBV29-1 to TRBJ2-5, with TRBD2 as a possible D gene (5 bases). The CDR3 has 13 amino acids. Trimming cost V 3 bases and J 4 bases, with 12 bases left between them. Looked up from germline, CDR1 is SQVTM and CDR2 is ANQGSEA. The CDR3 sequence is CSVEVPGVETQYF. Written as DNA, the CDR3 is TGCAGCGTTGAGGTACCCGGGGTAGAGACCCAGTACTTC.

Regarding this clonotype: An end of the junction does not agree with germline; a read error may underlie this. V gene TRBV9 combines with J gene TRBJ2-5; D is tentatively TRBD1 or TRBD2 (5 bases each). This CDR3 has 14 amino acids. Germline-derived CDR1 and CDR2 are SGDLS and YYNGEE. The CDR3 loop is CVSSVGTTQETQYF. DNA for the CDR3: TGTGTCAGCAGCGTAGGGACCACACAAGAGACCCAGTACTTC.

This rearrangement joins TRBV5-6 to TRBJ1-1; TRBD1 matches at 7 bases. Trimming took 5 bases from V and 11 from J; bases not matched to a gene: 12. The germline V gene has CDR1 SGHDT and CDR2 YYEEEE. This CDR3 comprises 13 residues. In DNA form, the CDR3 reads TGTGCCAGCAGACGGACAGGTGTTCGTGCGGCTTTCTTT. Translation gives CASRRTGVRAAFF.

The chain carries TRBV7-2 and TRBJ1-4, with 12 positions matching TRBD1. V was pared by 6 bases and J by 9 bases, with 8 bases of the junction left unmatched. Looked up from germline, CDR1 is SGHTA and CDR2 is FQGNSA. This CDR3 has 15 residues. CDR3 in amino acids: CASSTPGTGGQKLFF. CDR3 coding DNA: TGTGCCAGCAGTACTCCCGGGACAGGGGGCCAAAAACTGTTTTTT.

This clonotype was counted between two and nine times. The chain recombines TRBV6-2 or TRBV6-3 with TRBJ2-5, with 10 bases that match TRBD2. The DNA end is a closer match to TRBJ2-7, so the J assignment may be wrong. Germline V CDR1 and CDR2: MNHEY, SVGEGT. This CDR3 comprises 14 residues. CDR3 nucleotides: TGTGCCAGCACCACAGCGGGAGGGCCTTTCGAGCAGTACTTC. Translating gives CASTTAGGPFEQYF.

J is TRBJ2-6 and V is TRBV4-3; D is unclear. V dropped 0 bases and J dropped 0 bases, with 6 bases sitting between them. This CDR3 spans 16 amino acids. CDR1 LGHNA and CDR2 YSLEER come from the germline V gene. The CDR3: CASSQDVTSGANVLTF. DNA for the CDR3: TGCGCCAGCAGCCAAGATGTTACCTCTGGGGCCAACGTCCTGACTTTC.

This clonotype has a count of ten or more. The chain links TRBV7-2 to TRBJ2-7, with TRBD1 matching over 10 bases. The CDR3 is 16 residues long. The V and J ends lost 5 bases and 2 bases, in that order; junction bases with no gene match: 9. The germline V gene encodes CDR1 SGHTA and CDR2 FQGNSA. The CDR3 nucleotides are TGTGCCAGCAGCACCCGGGGACAGGGGTTGACCTACGAGCAGTACTTC. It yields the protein CASSTRGQGLTYEQYF. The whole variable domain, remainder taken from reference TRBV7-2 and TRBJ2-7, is GAGVSQSPSNKVTEKGKDVELRCDPISGHTALYWYRQSLGQGLEFLIYFQGNSAPDKSGLPSDRFSAERTGGSVSTLTIQRTQQEDSAVYLCASSTRGQGLTYEQYFGPGTRLTVT.

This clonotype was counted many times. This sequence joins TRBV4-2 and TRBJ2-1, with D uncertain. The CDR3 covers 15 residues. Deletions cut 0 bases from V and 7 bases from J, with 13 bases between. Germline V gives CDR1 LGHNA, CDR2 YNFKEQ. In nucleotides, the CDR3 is TGTGCCAGCAGCCAAGATGGGGATTTTTTGAATGAGCAGTTCTTC. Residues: CASSQDGDFLNEQFF.

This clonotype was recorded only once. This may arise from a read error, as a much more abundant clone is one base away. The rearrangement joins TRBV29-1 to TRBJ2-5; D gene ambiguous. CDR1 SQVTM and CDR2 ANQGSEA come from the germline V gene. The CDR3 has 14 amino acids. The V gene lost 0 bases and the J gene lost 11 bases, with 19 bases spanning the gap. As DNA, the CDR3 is TGCAGCGTTGAAGATAAAACGGAAAACAATGAGCAGTACTTC. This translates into CSVEDKTENNEQYF.

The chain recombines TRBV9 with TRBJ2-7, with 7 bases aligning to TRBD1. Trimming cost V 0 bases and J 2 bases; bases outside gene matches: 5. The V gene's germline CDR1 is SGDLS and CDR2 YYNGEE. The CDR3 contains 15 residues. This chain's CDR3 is CASSVGTGVAYEQYF. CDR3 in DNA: TGTGCCAGCAGCGTAGGGACAGGAGTTGCCTACGAGCAGTACTTC. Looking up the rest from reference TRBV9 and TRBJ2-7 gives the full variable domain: DSGVTQTPKHLITATGQRVTLRCSPRSGDLSVYWYQQSLDQGLQFLIQYYNGEERAKGNILERFSAQQFPDLHSELNLSSLELGDSALYFCASSVGTGVAYEQYFGPGTRLTVT.

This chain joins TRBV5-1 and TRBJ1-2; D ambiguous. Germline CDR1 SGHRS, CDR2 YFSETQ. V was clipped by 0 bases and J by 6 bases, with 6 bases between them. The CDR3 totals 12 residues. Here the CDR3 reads CASSLGEDGYTF. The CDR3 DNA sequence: TGCGCCAGCAGCTTGGGAGAGGATGGCTACACCTTC.

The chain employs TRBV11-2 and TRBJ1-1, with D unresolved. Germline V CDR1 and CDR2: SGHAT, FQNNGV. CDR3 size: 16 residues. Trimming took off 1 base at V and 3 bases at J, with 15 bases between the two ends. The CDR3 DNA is TGTGCCAGCAGCTTAGGTCATGGGCTCTTGCACACTGAAGCTTTCTTT. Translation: CASSLGHGLLHTEAFF.

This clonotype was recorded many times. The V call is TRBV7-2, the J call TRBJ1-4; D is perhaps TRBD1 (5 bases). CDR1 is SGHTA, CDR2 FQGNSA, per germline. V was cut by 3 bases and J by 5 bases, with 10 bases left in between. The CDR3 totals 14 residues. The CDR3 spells CASSLDRGNEKLFF. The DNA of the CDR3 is TGTGCCAGCAGCTTGGACCGGGGGAATGAAAAACTGTTTTTT.

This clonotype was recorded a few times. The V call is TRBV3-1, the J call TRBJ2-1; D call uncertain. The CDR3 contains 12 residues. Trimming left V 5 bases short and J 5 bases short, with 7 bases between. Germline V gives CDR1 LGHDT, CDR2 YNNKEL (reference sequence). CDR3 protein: CASSLMDNEQFF. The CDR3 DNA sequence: TGTGCCAGCAGCTTGATGGACAATGAGCAGTTCTTC.

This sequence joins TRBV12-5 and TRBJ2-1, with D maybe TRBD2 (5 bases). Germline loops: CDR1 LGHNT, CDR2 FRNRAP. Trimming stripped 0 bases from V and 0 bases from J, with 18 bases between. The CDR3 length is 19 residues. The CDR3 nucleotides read TGTGCTAGTGGTTTGGTAGTCACCGGAGCGGAGGACTCCTACAATGAGCAGTTCTTC. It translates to CASGLVVTGAEDSYNEQFF.

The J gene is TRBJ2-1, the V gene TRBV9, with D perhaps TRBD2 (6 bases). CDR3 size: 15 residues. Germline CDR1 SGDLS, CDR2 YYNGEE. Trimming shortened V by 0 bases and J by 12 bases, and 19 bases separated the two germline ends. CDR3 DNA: TGTGCCAGCAGCGTAGAGGCGGGACCGACTCGGGGGCAGTTCTTC. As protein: CASSVEAGPTRGQFF.

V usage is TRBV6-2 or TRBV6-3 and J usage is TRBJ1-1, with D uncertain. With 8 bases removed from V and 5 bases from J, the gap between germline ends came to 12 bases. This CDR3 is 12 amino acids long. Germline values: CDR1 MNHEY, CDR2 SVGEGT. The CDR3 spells CASGGGWTEAFF. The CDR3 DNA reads TGTGCCAGCGGCGGTGGGTGGACTGAAGCTTTCTTT.

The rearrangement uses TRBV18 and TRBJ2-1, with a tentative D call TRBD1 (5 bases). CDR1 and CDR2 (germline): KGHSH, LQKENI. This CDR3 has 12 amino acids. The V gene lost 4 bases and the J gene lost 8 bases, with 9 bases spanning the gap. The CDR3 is CASSLSTDEQFF. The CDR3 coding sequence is TGTGCCAGCTCACTTTCGACAGATGAGCAGTTCTTC.

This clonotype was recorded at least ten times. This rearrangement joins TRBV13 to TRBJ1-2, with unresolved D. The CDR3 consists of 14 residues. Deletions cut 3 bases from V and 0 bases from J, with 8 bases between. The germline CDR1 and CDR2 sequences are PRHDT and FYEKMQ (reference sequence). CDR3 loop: CASSLVSANYGYTF. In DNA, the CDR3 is TGTGCCAGCAGCTTGGTGTCAGCTAACTATGGCTACACCTTC.

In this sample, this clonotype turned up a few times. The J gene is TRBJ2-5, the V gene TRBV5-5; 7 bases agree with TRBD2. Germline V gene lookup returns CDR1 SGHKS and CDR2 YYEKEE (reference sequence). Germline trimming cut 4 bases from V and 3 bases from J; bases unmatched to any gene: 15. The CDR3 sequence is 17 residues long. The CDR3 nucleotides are TGTGCCAGCAGCCCTGGCGGACCGGGGGGTATCGAAGAGACCCAGTACTTC. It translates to CASSPGGPGGIEETQYF.

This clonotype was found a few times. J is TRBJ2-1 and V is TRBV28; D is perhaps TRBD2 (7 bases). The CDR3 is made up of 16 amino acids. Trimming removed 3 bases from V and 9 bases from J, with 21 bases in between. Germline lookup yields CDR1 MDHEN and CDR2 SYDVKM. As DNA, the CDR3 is TGTGCCAGCAGTTTCCCACCGGGAGGTGGGGGCACTGAGCAGTTCTTC. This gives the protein CASSFPPGGGGTEQFF. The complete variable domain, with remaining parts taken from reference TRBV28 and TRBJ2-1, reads DVKVTQSSRYLVKRTGEKVFLECVQDMDHENMFWYRQDPGLGLRLIYFSYDVKMKEKGDIPEGYSVSREKKERFSLILESASTNQTSMYLCASSFPPGGGGTEQFFGPGTRLTVL.

DNA of the CDR3: TGCAGTGCTAGAGACAGGCAGAGCAACTATGGCTACACCTTC. Amino acid sequence: CSARDRQSNYGYTF. V gene TRBV20-1 combines with J gene TRBJ1-2, with D unclear. V lost 0 bases to trimming and J lost 2 bases, with 10 bases between them. CDR1 DFQATT and CDR2 SNEGSKA come from the germline V gene (reference sequence). The CDR3 runs to 14 residues.

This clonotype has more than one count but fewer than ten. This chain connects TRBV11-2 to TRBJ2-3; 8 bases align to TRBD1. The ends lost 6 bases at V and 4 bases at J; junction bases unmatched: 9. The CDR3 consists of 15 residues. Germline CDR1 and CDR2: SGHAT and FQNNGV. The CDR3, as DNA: TGTGCCAGCAGGCACGGACAGGGCGTGTCAGATACGCAGTATTTT. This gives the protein CASRHGQGVSDTQYF.